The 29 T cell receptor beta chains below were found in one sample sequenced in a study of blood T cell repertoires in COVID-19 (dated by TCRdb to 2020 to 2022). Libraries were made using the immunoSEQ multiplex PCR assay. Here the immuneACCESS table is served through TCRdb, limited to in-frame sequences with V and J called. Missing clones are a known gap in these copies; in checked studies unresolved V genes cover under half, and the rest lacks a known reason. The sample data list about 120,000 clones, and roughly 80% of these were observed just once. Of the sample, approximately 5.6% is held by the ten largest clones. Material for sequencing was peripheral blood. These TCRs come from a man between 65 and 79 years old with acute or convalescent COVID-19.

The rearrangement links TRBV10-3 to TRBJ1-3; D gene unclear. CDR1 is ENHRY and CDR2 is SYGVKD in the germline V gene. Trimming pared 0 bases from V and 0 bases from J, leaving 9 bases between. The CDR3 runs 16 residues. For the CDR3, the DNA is TGTGCCATCAGTGAGTCTACACCCCACTCTGGAAACACCATATATTTT. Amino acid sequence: CAISESTPHSGNTIYF.

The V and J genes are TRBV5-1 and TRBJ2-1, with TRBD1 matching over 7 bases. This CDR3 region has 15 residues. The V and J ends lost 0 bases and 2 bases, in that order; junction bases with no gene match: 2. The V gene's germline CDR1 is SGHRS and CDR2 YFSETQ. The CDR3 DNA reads TGCGCCAGCAGCTTGGGCCAGGGGGCCTACAATGAGCAGTTCTTC. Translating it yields CASSLGQGAYNEQFF.

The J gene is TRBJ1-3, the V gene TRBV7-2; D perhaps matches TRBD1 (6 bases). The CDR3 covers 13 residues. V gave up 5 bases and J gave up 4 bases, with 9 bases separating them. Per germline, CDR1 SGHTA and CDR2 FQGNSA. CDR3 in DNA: TGTGCCAGCAGCGACGGACAGGGAAACACCATATATTTT. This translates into CASSDGQGNTIYF.

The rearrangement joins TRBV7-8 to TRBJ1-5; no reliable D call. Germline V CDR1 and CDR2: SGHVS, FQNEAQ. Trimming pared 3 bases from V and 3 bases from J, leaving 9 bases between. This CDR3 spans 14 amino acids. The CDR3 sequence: CASSFGETNQPQHF. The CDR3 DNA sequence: TGTGCCAGCAGCTTTGGGGAGACCAATCAGCCCCAGCATTTT.

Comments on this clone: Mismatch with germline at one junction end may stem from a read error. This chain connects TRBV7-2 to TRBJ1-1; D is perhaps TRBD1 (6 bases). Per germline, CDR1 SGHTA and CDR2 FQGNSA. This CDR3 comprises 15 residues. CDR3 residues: CASSLAGGAGTEAFF. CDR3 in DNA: TGCGCCAGCAGCTTAGCGGGGGGGGCGGGCACTGAAGCTTTCTTT.

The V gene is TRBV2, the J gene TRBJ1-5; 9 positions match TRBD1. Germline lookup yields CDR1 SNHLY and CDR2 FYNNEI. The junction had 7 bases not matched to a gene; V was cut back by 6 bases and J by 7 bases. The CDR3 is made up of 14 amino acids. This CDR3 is CASRGDRATQPQHF. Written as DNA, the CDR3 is TGTGCCAGCAGAGGGGACAGGGCAACACAGCCCCAGCATTTT. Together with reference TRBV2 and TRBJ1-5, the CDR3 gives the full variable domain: EPEVTQTPSHQVTQMGQEVILRCVPISNHLYFYWYRQILGQKVEFLVSFYNNEISEKSEIFDDQFSVERPDGSNFTLKIRSTKLEDSAMYFCASRGDRATQPQHFGDGTRLSIL.

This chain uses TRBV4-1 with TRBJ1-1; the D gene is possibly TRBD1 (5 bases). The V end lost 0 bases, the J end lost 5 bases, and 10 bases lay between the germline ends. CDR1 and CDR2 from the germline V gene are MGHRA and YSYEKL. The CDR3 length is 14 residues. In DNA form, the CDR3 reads TGCGCCAGCAGCCAAGATGCAGGGTGGACTGAAGCTTTCTTT. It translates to CASSQDAGWTEAFF.

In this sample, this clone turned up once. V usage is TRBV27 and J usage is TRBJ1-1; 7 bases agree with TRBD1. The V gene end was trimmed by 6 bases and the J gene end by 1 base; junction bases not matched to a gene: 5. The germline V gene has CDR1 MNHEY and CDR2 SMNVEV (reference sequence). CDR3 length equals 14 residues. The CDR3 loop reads CASRYRGGNTEAFF. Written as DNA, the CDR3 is TGTGCCAGCAGGTACAGGGGCGGGAACACTGAAGCTTTCTTT.

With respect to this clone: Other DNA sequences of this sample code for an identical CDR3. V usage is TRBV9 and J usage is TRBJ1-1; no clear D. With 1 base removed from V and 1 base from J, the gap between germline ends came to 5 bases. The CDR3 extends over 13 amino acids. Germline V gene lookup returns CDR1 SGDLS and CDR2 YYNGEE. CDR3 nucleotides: TGTGCCAGCAGCGTAACGGGGAACACTGAAGCTTTCTTT. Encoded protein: CASSVTGNTEAFF.

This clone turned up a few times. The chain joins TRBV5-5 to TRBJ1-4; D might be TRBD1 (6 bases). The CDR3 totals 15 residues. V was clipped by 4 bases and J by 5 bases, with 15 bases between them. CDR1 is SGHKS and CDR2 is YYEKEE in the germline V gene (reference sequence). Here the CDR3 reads CASSPGRTANEKLFF. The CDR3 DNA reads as TGTGCCAGCAGCCCCGGCCGGACAGCGAATGAAAAACTGTTTTTT.

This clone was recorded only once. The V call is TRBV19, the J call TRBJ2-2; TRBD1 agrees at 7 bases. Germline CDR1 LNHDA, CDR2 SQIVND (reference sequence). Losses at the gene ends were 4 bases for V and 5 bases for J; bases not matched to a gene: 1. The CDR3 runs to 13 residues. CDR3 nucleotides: TGTGCCAGTAGTAGACAGGGAACCGGGGAGCTGTTTTTT. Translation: CASSRQGTGELFF.

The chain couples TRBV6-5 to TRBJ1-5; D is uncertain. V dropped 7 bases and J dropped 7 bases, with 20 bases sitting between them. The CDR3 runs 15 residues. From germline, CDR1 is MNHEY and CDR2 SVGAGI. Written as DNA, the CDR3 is TGTGCCAGCAAACAAGATGGCCTCTCGGGGCAGCCCCAGCATTTT. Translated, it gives CASKQDGLSGQPQHF.

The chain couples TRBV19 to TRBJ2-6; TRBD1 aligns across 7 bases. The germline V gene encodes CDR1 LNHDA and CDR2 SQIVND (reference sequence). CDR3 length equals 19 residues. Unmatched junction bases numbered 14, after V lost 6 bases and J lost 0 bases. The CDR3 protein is CASRGLHRGSLSGANVLTF. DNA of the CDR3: TGTGCCAGTAGAGGCCTTCACAGGGGATCACTCTCTGGGGCCAACGTCCTGACTTTC. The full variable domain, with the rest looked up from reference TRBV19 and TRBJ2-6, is DGGITQSPKYLFRKEGQNVTLSCEQNLNHDAMYWYRQDPGQGLRLIYYSQIVNDFQKGDIAEGYSVSREKKESFPLTVTSAQKNPTAFYLCASRGLHRGSLSGANVLTFGAGSRLTVL.

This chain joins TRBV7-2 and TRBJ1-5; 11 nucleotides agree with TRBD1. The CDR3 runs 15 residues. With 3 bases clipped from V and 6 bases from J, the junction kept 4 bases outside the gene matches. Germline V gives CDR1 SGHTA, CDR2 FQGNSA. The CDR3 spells CASSFGQGAGQPQHF. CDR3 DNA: TGTGCCAGCAGCTTTGGACAGGGGGCAGGTCAGCCCCAGCATTTT.

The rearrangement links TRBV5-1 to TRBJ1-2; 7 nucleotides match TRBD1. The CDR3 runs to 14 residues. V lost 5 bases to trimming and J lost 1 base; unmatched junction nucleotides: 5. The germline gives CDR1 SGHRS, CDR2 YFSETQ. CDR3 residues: CASRGTAVNYGYTF. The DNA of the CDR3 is TGCGCCAGCAGGGGGACAGCAGTTAACTATGGCTACACCTTC.

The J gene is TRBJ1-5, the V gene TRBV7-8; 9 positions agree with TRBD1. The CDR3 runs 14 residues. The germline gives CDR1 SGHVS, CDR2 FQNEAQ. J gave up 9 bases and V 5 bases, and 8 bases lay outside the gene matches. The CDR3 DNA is TGTGCCAGCAGCATACGGACAGGGGAGACGCCCCAGCATTTT. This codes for CASSIRTGETPQHF.

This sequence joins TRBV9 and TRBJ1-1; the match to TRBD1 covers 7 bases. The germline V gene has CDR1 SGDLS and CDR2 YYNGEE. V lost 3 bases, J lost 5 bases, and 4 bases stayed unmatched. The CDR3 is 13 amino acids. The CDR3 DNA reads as TGTGCCAGCAGCGAGGGGGCTGGGACTGAAGCTTTCTTT. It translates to CASSEGAGTEAFF.

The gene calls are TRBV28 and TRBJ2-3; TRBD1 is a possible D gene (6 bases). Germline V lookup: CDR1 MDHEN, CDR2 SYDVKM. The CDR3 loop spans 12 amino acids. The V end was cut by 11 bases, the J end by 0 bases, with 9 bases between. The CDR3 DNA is TGTGCCGGGCAGGGGAGCACAGATACGCAGTATTTT. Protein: CAGQGSTDTQYF. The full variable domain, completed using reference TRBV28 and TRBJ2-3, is DVKVTQSSRYLVKRTGEKVFLECVQDMDHENMFWYRQDPGLGLRLIYFSYDVKMKEKGDIPEGYSVSREKKERFSLILESASTNQTSMYLCAGQGSTDTQYFGPGTRLTVL.

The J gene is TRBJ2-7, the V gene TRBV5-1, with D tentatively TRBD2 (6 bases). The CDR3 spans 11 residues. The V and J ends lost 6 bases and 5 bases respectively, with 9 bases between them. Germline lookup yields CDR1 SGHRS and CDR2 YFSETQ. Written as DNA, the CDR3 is TGCGCCAGCAAGGAGGGACACGAGCAGTACTTC. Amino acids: CASKEGHEQYF.

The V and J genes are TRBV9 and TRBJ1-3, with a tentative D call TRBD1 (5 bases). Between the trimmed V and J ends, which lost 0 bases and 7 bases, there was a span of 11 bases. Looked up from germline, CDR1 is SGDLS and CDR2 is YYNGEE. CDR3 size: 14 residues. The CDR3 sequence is CASSVEQGRNTIYF. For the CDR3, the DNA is TGTGCCAGCAGCGTAGAGCAGGGAAGGAACACCATATATTTT.

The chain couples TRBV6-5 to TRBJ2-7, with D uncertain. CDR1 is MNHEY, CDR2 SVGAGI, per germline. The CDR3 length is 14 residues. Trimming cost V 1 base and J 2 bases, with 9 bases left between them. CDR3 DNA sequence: TGTGCCAGCAGTTACTGGTCACCTACCTACGAGCAGTACTTC. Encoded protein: CASSYWSPTYEQYF.

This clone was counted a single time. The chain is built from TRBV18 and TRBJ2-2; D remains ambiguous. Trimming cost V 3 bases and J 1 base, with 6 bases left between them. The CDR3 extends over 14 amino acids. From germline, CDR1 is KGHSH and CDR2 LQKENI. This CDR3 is CASSPAENTGELFF. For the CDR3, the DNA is TGTGCCAGCTCACCCGCGGAGAACACCGGGGAGCTGTTTTTT.

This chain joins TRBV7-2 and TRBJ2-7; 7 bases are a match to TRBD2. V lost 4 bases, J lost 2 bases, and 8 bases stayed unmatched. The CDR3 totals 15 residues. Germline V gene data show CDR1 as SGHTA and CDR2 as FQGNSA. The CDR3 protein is CASSSSGILAYEQYF. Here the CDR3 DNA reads TGTGCCAGCAGCTCCAGCGGGATCCTTGCCTACGAGCAGTACTTC.

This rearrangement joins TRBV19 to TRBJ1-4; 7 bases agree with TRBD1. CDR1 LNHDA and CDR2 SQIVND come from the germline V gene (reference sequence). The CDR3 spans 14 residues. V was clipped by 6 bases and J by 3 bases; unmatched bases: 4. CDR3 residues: CASRLGTANEKLFF. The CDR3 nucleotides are TGTGCCAGTAGGCTAGGGACAGCTAATGAAAAACTGTTTTTT.

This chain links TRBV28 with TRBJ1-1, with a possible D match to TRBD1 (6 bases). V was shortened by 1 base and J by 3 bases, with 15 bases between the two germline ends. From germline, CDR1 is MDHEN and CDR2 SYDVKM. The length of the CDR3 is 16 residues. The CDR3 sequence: CASSLSAGVSDTEAFF. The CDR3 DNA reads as TGTGCCAGCAGTTTATCGGCAGGGGTTTCGGACACTGAAGCTTTCTTT.

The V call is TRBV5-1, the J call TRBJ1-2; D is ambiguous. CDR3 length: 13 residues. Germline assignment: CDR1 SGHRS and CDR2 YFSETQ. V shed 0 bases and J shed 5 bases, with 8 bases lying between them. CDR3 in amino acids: CASSLAQDYGYTF. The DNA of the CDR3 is TGCGCCAGCAGCTTGGCGCAGGATTATGGCTACACCTTC.

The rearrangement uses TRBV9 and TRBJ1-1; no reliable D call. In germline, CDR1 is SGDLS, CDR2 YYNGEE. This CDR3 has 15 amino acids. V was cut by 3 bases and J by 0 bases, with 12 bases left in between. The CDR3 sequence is CASSAPPGMNTEAFF. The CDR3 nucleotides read TGTGCCAGCAGCGCCCCTCCGGGAATGAACACTGAAGCTTTCTTT.

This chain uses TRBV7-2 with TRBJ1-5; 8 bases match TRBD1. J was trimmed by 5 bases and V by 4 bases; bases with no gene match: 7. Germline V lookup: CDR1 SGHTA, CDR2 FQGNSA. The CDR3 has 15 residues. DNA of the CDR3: TGTGCCAGCAGCTGGGGACAGGCCTTCGATCAGCCCCAGCATTTT. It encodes CASSWGQAFDQPQHF. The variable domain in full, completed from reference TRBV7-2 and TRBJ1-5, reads GAGVSQSPSNKVTEKGKDVELRCDPISGHTALYWYRQSLGQGLEFLIYFQGNSAPDKSGLPSDRFSAERTGGSVSTLTIQRTQQEDSAVYLCASSWGQAFDQPQHFGDGTRLSIL.

CDR3 sequence (DNA): TGTGCCAGCAGCGTAGGAGGAACGAACACCGGGGAGCTGTTTTTT. Protein product: CASSVGGTNTGELFF. The J gene is TRBJ2-2, the V gene TRBV9; D is ambiguous. The CDR3 covers 15 residues. CDR1 is SGDLS, CDR2 YYNGEE, per germline. Between the trimmed V and J ends, which lost 0 bases and 0 bases, there was a span of 6 bases.